A single T cell receptor beta chain is shown here with its context. Its antigen specificity is not known. No base-level quality is on record; no much larger clone is a single base apart. This sample is drawn from a study of blood T cell repertoires in COVID-19 (TCRdb year 2020). About the full investigation: Collaborator samples came from the United States, Italy and Spain and covered acute and convalescent phases of COVID-19. The samples were drawn from two sources: the first 160 participants of the ongoing ImmuneRACE study, and 1,200 or so subjects contributed by 6 global collaborators. Nearly every sample came with metadata listing a de-identified subject ID, COVID-19 status, age in years and sex. The material from the prospective study consisted of cDNA or gDNA derived from T cells, B-cell-depleted T cells, or PBMCs. A freely available public database, intended as a resource for researchers studying the immune response to SARS-CoV-2, is where the repertoires were released. Where available, HLA class I and class II types were taken from metadata supplied by the sample provider and were not determined by assay-based typing. Subjects who had been exposed to COVID-19, were actively infected with it, or had recovered from it provided the deeply sampled blood TCRbeta repertoires that made up the dataset.

Here is what the overall study found, with its caveats: The amount of clinical and demographic metadata varied by source and participant and was provided uncurated.

Participants in the prospective study were enrolled through a virtual design, were aged roughly 18 to 100 years, and lived in about 25 United States geographic areas. In the prospective study, participants were assigned to cohorts based on the clinical history participants reported in a screening survey and a study questionnaire. ImmuneRACE Cohort 3 recovered participants were defined by two consecutive negative NP/OP PCR tests, healthcare professional clearance, or symptom resolution. In the prospective study, mobile phlebotomists collected whole blood, serum and a nasopharyngeal or oropharyngeal swab from each participant. Over an approximately 2-month period, participants in the prospective study had the option of providing additional blood draws and questionnaires. Blood samples from the prospective study were shipped frozen or at room temperature prior to DNA extraction. TCRbeta CDR3 regions were amplified from genomic DNA using the immunoSEQ Assay, a bias-controlled multiplex PCR. The authors processed their data as follows. Nucleated cell counts per sample were estimated from amplification of reference gene primers within the assay. To quantify the absolute abundance of each unique TCRbeta CDR3 rearrangement, sequence reads were collapsed and filtered. For each sample, productive Simpson clonality was calculated as the square root of Simpson's diversity index across productive rearrangements. Sourced from immuneACCESS, this table was stored by TCRdb with only in-frame sequences that have V and J called. A share of the clones is absent; for the studies checked, an unresolved V gene accounts for under half, and the remainder has no known explanation. That table gives V, J and clone size, and the DNA gave D and trimming. This sample has about 280,000 clones in its table, and around 85% of those were observed once. Of the sample, about 6% is held by the ten largest clones.

Sequenced: PBMCs or T cells enriched from blood (not recorded which). This clonotype originated in a middle-aged woman who had recovered from COVID-19.

The CDR3: CASQGSTDTQYF. The nucleotide sequence is given as TGTGCCAGCCAGGGGAGCACAGATACGCAGTATTTT. Recombination linked TRBV11-3 to TRBJ2-3; a tentative D match to TRBD1 spans 6 bases. CDR1 SGHNT and CDR2 YENEEA were looked up in the germline V gene. Relative to germline, V is 8 bases shorter and J is 0 bases shorter, with 6 bases between their ends. The CDR3 numbers 12 residues from cysteine through phenylalanine. Of the read, only the CDR3 DNA is kept; its 36 bases are in frame from base 1.